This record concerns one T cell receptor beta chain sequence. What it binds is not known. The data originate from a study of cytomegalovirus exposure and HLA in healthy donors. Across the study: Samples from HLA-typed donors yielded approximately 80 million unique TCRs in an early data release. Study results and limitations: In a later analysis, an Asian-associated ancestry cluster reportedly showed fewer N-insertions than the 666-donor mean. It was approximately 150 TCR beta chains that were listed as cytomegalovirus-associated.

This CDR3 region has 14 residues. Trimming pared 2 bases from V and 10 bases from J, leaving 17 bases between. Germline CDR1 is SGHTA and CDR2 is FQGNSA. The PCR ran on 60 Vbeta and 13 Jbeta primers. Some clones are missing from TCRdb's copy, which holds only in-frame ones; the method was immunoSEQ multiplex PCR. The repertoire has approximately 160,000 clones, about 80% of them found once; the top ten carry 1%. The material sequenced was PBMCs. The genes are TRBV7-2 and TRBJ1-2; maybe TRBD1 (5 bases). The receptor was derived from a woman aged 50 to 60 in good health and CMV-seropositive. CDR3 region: CASSLRGPGGNYTF. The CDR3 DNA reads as TGTGCCAGCAGCTTAAGGGGCCCTGGTGGAAACTACACCTTC.